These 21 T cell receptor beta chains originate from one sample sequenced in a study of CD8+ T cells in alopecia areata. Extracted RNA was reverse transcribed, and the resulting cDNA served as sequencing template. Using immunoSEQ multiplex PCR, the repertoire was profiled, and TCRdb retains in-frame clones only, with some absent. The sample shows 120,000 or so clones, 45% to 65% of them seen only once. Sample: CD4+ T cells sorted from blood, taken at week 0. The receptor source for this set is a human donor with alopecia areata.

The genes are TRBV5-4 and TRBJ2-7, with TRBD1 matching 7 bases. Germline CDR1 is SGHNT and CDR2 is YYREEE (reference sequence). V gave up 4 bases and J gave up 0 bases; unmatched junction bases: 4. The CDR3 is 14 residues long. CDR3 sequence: CASSRRDSSYEQYF. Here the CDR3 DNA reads TGTGCCAGCAGCAGACGGGACAGCTCCTACGAGCAGTACTTC.

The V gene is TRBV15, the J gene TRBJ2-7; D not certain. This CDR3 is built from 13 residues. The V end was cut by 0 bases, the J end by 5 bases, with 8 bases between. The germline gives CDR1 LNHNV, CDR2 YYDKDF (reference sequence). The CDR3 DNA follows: TGTGCCACCAGCAGAGATTTGGCGAACGAGCAGTACTTC. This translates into CATSRDLANEQYF.

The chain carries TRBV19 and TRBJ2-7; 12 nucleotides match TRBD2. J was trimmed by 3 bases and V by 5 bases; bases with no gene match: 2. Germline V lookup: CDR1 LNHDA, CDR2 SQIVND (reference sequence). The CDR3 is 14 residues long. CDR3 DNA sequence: TGTGCCAGTAGTCCACTAGCGGGAGGCTACGAGCAGTACTTC. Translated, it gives CASSPLAGGYEQYF.

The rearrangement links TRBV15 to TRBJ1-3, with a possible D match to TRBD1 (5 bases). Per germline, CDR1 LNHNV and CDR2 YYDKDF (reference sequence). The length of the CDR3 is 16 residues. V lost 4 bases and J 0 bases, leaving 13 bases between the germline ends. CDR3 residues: CATSTRTGDSGNTIYF. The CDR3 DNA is TGTGCCACCAGCACCCGAACAGGTGACTCTGGAAACACCATATATTTT.

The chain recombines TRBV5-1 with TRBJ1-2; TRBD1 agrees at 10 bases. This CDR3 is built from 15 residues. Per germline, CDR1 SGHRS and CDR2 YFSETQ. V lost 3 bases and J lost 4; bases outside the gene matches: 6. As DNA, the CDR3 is TGCGCCAGCAGCTCCGACGGACAGGGGGTCTATGGCTACACCTTC. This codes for CASSSDGQGVYGYTF.

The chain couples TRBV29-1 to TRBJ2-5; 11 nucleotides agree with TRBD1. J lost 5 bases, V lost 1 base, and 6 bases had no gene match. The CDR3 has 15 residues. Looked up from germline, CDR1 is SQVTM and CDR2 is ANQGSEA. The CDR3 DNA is TGCAGCGTTGAAGGACGGACAGGGGGCGGGGAGACCCAGTACTTC. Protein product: CSVEGRTGGGETQYF.

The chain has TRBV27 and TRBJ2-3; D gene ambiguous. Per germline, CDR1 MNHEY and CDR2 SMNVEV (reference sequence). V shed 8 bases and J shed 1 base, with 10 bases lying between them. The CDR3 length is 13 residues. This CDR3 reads CASRSRGTDTQYF. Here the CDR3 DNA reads TGTGCCAGCCGGAGTCGGGGCACAGATACGCAGTATTTT.

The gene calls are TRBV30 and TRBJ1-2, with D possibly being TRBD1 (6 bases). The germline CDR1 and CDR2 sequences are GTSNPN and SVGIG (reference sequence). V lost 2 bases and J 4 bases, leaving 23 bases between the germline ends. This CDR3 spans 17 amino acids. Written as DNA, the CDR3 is TGTGCCTGGAGTCAACGAGGGGGTAGGAGGGACCTCTATGGCTACACCTTC. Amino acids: CAWSQRGGRRDLYGYTF.

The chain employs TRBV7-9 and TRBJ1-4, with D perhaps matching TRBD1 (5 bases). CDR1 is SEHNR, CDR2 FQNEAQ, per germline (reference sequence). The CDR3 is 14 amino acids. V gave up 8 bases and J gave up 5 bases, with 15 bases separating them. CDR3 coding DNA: TGTGCCAGCCACCCCGGGACGGAGAATGAAAAACTGTTTTTT. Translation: CASHPGTENEKLFF. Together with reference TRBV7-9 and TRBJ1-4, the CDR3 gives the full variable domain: DTGVSQNPRHKITKRGQNVTFRCDPISEHNRLYWYRQTLGQGPEFLTYFQNEAQLEKSRLLSDRFSAERPKGSFSTLEIQRTEQGDSAMYLCASHPGTENEKLFFGSGTQLSVL.

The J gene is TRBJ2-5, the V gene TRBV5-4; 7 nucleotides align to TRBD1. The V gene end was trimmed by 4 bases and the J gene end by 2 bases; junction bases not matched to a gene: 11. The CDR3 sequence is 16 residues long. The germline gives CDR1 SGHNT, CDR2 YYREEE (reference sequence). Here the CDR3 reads CASSPPGTAVQETQYF. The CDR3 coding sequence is TGTGCCAGCAGCCCCCCCGGGACAGCGGTGCAAGAGACCCAGTACTTC.

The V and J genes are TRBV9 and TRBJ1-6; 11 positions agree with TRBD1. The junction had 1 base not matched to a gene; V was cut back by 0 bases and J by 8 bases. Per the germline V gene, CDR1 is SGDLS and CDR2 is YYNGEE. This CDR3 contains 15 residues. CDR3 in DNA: TGTGCCAGCAGCGTAGAGGGACAGGGGGATTCACCCCTCCACTTT. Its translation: CASSVEGQGDSPLHF.

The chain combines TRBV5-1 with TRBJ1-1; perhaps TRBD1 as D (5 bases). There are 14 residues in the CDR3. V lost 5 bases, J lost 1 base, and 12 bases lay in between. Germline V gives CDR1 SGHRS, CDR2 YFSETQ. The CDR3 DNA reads TGCGCCAGCAGTGATCCAGGGCAGAACACTGAAGCTTTCTTT. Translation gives CASSDPGQNTEAFF.

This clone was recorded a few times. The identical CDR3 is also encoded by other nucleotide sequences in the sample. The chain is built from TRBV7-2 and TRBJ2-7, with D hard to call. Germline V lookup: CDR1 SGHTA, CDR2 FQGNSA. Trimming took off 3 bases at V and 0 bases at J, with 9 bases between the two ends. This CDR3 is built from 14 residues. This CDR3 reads CASSFLDSSYEQYF. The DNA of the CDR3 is TGTGCCAGCAGCTTTCTCGACTCCTCCTACGAGCAGTACTTC.

CDR3 DNA: TGTGCCAGCTCACCTGCGGAGCGGGGCGCCTACGAGCAGTACTTC. This sequence encodes CASSPAERGAYEQYF. This chain uses TRBV18 with TRBJ2-7, with 7 positions matching TRBD2. V shed 3 bases, J shed 2 bases, and the junction held 7 bases outside the gene matches. The CDR3 covers 15 residues. Germline CDR1 KGHSH, CDR2 LQKENI.

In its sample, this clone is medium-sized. The CDR3 nucleotides read TGTGCCAGCAGCTCCCTGCTCAGCACAGATACGCAGTATTTT. Amino acids: CASSSLLSTDTQYF. The chain couples TRBV5-4 to TRBJ2-3; no firm D call. Germline CDR1 reads SGHNT; CDR2 reads YYREEE (reference sequence). The CDR3 is made up of 14 amino acids. V was pared by 3 bases and J by 0 bases, with 8 bases between. Combining the CDR3 with reference TRBV5-4 and TRBJ2-3 gives the whole variable domain ETGVTQSPTHLIKTRGQQVTLRCSSQSGHNTVSWYQQALGQGPQFIFQYYREEENGRGNFPPRFSGLQFPNYSSELNVNALELDDSALYLCASSSLLSTDTQYFGPGTRLTVL.

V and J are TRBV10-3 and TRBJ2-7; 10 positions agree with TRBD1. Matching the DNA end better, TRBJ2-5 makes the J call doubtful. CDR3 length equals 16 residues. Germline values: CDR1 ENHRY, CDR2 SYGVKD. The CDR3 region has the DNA TGTGCCATCAAGGACTCCGGGACAGGGGTCGCAGAGACCCAGTACTTC. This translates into CAIKDSGTGVAETQYF.

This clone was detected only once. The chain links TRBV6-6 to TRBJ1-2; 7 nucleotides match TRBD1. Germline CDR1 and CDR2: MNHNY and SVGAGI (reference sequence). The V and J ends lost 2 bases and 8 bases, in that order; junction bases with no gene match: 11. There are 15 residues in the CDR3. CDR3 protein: CASSYSRTGAEGYTF. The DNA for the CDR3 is TGTGCCAGCAGTTACAGTAGAACAGGGGCTGAGGGCTACACCTTC.

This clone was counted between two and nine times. CDR3 loop: CASSSTGGQETQYF. The CDR3 bases are TGTGCCAGCAGCTCCACAGGGGGGCAAGAGACCCAGTACTTC. The rearrangement joins TRBV7-2 to TRBJ2-5; 8 bases are shared with TRBD1. V shed 4 bases, J shed 2 bases, and the junction held 3 bases outside the gene matches. This CDR3 has 14 residues. Germline-derived CDR1 and CDR2 are SGHTA and FQGNSA.

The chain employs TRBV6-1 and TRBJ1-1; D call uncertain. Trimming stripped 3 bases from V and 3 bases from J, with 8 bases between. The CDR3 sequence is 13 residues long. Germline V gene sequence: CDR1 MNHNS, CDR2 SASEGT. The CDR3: CASSDTGYTEAFF. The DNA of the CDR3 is TGTGCCAGCAGTGATACGGGATACACTGAAGCTTTCTTT.

The CDR3 DNA is TGCGCCAGCAGCTTGACAGGGGTTGGCTACACCTTC. It is translated as CASSLTGVGYTF. The V gene is TRBV5-1, the J gene TRBJ1-2; 7 bases fit TRBD1. Germline CDR1 and CDR2: SGHRS and YFSETQ. The junction had 1 base not matched to a gene; V was cut back by 1 base and J by 7 bases. The CDR3 contains 12 residues. Drawing the rest from reference TRBV5-1 and TRBJ1-2, the complete variable domain is KAGVTQTPRYLIKTRGQQVTLSCSPISGHRSVSWYQQTPGQGLQFLFEYFSETQRNKGNFPGRFSGRQFSNSRSEMNVSTLELGDSALYLCASSLTGVGYTFGSGTRLTVV.

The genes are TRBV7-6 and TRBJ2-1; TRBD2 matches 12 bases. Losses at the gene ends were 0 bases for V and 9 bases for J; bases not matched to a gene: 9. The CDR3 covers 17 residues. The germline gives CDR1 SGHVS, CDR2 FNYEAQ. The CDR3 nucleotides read TGTGCCAGCAGCTTAGCGCTAGCGGGAGGGCCGTATGGTGAGCAGTTCTTC. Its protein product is CASSLALAGGPYGEQFF. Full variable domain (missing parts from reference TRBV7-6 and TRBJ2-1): GAGVSQSPRYKVTKRGQDVALRCDPISGHVSLYWYRQALGQGPEFLTYFNYEAQQDKSGLPNDRFSAERPEGSISTLTIQRTEQRDSAMYRCASSLALAGGPYGEQFFGPGTRLTVL.